Here is one TCR beta chain with its context. Its cognate antigen is unknown. Germline and genes here are mouse. The CDR3 end lies 1 residue beyond the end of the read and is filled in from the germline J gene. The sample comes from a study of tissue T cells after allogeneic stem cell transplantation. General study points: Which tissue TCRs were alloreactive or antigen-specific was not determined. Some clones might be persisting host cells. The patient cohort was small and clinically heterogeneous, with limited sampling depth.

Trimming removed 3 bases at V and 4 bases at J, with 4 bases between. From germline, CDR1 is GFQATS and CDR2 STVNSAI. The CDR3 spans 10 residues. Assay used: immunoSEQ multiplex PCR; TCRdb lists only in-frame clones, some missing. The table lists 7,000 or so clones, approximately 64% of them singletons. The sequence was collected from a female BALB/c mouse in good health. For this mouse line, the MHC haplotype is H2-d. Sequencing was done on a sample of blood. V and J are TRBV20 and TRBJ2-7; D ambiguous. CDR3 DNA (partial): TGTGGTGCTAGAGGGTATGAACAGTAC. Amino acids: CGARGYEQY. The whole CDR3 sequence reads CGARGYEQYF. The whole variable domain, remainder taken from reference TRBV20 and TRBJ2-7, is GALVYQYPRRTICKSGTSMRMECQAVGFQATSVAWYRQSPQKTFELIALSTVNSAIKYEQNFTQEKFPISHPNLSFSSMTVLNAYLEDRGLYLCGARGYEQYFGPGTRLTVL.